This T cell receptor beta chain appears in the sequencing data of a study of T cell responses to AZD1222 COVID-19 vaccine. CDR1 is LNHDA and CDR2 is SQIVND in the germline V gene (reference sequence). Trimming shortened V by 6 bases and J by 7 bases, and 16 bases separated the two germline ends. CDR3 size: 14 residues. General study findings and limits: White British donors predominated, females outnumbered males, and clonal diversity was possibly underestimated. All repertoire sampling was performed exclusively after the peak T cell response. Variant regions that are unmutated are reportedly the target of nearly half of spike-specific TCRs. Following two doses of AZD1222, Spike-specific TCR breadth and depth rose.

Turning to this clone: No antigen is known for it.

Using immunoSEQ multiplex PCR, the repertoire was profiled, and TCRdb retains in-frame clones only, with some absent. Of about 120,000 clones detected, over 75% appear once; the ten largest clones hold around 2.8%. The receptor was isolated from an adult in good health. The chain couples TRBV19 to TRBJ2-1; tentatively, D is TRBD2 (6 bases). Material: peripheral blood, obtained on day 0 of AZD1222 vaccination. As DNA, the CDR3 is TGTGCCAGTAGCCGGTGGGGTAGCGGAAATGAGCAGTTCTTC. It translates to CASSRWGSGNEQFF.